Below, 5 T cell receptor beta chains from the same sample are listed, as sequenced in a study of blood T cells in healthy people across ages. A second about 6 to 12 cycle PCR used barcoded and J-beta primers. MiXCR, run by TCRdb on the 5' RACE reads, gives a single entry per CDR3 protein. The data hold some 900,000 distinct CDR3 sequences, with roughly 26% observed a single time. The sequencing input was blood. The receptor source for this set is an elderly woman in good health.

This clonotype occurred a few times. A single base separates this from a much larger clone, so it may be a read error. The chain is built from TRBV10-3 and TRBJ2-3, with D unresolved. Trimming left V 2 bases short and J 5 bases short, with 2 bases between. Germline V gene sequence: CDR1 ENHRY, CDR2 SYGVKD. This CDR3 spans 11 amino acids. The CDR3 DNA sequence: TGTGCCATCAGTGAGGGAGATACGCAGTATTTT. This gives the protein CAISEGDTQYF.

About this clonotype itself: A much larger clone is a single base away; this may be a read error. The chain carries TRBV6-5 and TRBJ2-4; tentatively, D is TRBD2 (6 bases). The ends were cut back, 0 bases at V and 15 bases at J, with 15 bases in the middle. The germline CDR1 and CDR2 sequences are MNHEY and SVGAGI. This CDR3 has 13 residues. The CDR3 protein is CASSYSWRETLYF. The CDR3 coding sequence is TGTGCCAGCAGTTACTCATGGAGGGAGACCCTGTACTTC.

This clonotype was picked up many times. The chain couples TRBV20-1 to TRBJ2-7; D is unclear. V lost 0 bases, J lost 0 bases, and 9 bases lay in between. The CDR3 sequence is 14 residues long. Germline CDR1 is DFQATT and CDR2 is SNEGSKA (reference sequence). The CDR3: CSARDQRSSYEQYF. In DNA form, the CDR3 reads TGCAGTGCTAGAGATCAGAGGAGCTCCTACGAGCAGTACTTC.

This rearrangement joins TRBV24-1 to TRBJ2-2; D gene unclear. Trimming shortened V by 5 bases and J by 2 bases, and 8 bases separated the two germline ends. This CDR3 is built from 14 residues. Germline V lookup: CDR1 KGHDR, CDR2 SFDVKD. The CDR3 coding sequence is TGTGCCACCAGTGTTAACAGAAACACCGGGGAGCTGTTTTTT. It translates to CATSVNRNTGELFF.

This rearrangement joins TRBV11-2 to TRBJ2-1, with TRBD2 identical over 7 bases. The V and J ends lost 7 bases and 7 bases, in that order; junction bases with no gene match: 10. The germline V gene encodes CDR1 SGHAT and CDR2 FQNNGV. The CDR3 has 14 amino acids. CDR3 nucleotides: TGTGCCAGCATCGACCAGCGGGGAAGGAATGAGCAGTTCTTC. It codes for CASIDQRGRNEQFF.